Listed below are T cell receptor beta chains from one sample, sequenced in a study of blood T cell repertoires in COVID-19. This table comes from immunoSEQ multiplex PCR, and its TCRdb copy is limited to in-frame clones, with some not included. This repertoire shows a few hundred thousand clones, over 75% found once; its top ten account for approximately 0.93%. Sequencing was carried out using PBMCs or T cells enriched from blood (not recorded which). The receptors were sampled from a woman aged 25-40 years who had recovered from COVID-19. CDR3s leave out the opening cysteine and the closing phenylalanine or tryptophan.

j_gene,v_gene,CDR3aa
TRBJ2-7,TRBV27,ASGPTTRTLEQY
TRBJ1-1,TRBV5-1,ASSPVGSLNTEAF
TRBJ2-7,TRBV28,ASSLSLQAPYEQY
TRBJ1-6,TRBV9,ASSSGQGNSPLH
TRBJ1-4,TRBV28,ASSEDRGRGEKLF
TRBJ2-1,TRBV30,AWRWGRNNEQF
TRBJ2-5,TRBV5-4,ASRPNPGLAETQY
TRBJ2-7,TRBV6-5,ASKDSGGTYEQY
TRBJ1-3,TRBV6-5,ASSSTGSSGNTIY
TRBJ2-4,TRBV6-1,ASSEPRDRGDIQY
TRBJ1-5,TRBV27,ASSPRDRGQPQH
TRBJ1-4,TRBV9,ASSSSSVNEKLF
TRBJ1-6,TRBV12-2,ASRLNRVWGSPLH
TRBJ2-6,TRBV2,ASRDSRTGGASGANVLT
TRBJ1-5,TRBV28,ASSLGGAQPQH
TRBJ2-7,TRBV7-2,ASSTTVSSYEQY
TRBJ1-5,TRBV28,ASSLQPGGSYQPQH
TRBJ1-5,TRBV5-6,ASSGRTDYSNQPQH
TRBJ1-2,TRBV30,AWRTGGRRWGYGYT
TRBJ2-1,TRBV28,ASSQGGGNEQF
TRBJ1-5,TRBV6-2/TRBV6-3,ASSFRGFNQPQH
TRBJ1-1,TRBV7-9,ASSAGLLTEAF
TRBJ1-1,TRBV18,ASSPSSTGGNTEAF
TRBJ1-4,TRBV2,ASSLEGQGGEKLF
TRBJ1-5,TRBV6-5,ASTSSSNQPQH
TRBJ1-1,TRBV5-1,ASSLARGPGGPDTEAF
TRBJ1-2,TRBV3-1/TRBV3-2,ASSQDRTGYGYT
TRBJ1-2,TRBV6-5,ASIPTQGIPYGYT
TRBJ2-7,TRBV18,ASSPEGFSSYEQY